Below, 26 T cell receptor beta chains from the same sample are listed, as sequenced in a study of control samples from healthy donors and cancer patients. Method: immunoSEQ multiplex PCR; TCRdb's copy keeps in-frame clones and lacks some. This table has some 30,000 clones, roughly 91% appearing once. Material for sequencing was PBMCs. These receptors all stem from a man in his fifties or sixties with lung cancer.

The J gene is TRBJ1-4, the V gene TRBV9, with D hard to call. CDR3 length: 15 amino acids. Trimming pared 1 base from V and 6 bases from J, leaving 13 bases between. CDR1 and CDR2 from the germline V gene are SGDLS and YYNGEE. CDR3 loop: CASSVSRSRDEKLFF. In DNA form, the CDR3 reads TGTGCCAGCAGCGTATCGCGGAGCCGTGATGAAAAACTGTTTTTT.

The CDR3 DNA follows: TGTGCCAGCAGCTCAACAGGGGGGGTGAACACCGGGGAGCTGTTTTTT. Its translation is CASSSTGGVNTGELFF. J is TRBJ2-2 and V is TRBV5-5, with D maybe TRBD1 (8 bases). V lost 3 bases and J lost 1, with 13 bases in between. Germline lookup yields CDR1 SGHKS and CDR2 YYEKEE (reference sequence). This CDR3 is 16 amino acids long.

The chain carries TRBV5-6 and TRBJ1-5; no clear D. The V end lost 1 base, the J end lost 3 bases, and 14 bases lay between the germline ends. Germline V gene lookup returns CDR1 SGHDT and CDR2 YYEEEE. The CDR3 runs 16 residues. CDR3 loop: CASSLSGSEFNQPQHF. CDR3 in DNA: TGTGCCAGCAGCTTGTCTGGCAGCGAATTCAATCAGCCCCAGCATTTT.

The chain recombines TRBV5-1 with TRBJ2-7; D unclear. Germline CDR1 reads SGHRS; CDR2 reads YFSETQ. Trimming left V 1 base short and J 0 bases short, with 5 bases between. CDR3 length equals 13 residues. The CDR3 bases are TGCGCCAGCAGCTTGACAGACTCCTACGAGCAGTACTTC. Translating it yields CASSLTDSYEQYF.

The chain carries TRBV7-2 and TRBJ1-1, with unresolved D. V lost 5 bases and J lost 0, with 10 bases in between. Per germline, CDR1 SGHTA and CDR2 FQGNSA. The CDR3 spans 14 residues. The CDR3 protein is CASSLDGLNTEAFF. In DNA, the CDR3 is TGTGCCAGCAGCCTAGATGGGCTGAACACTGAAGCTTTCTTT.

The chain joins TRBV10-3 to TRBJ1-2; D gene uncertain. This CDR3 is built from 17 residues. From germline, CDR1 is ENHRY and CDR2 SYGVKD. V was clipped by 0 bases and J by 0 bases, with 14 bases between them. CDR3 sequence reads: CAISESLVGSTNYGYTF. The CDR3 DNA follows: TGTGCCATCAGTGAGTCGTTAGTTGGGAGCACTAACTATGGCTACACCTTC.

The V call is TRBV5-1, the J call TRBJ2-2; D remains unclear. The CDR3 is 14 residues long. The V end was cut by 0 bases, the J end by 3 bases, with 6 bases between. The germline V gene has CDR1 SGHRS and CDR2 YFSETQ. The CDR3 DNA reads as TGCGCCAGCAGCTTGGGAAGGGACACCGGGGAGCTGTTTTTT. Protein: CASSLGRDTGELFF.

V usage is TRBV5-6 and J usage is TRBJ1-2, with TRBD1 matching 9 bases. The CDR3 contains 15 residues. Germline CDR1 is SGHDT and CDR2 is YYEEEE. V lost 4 bases and J lost 0; bases outside the gene matches: 4. DNA for the CDR3: TGTGCCAGCAGCGGCGGGACAGGGTCTAACTATGGCTACACCTTC. As protein: CASSGGTGSNYGYTF.

The chain joins TRBV6-2 or TRBV6-3 to TRBJ2-7; D gene unclear. The V gene's germline CDR1 is MNHEY and CDR2 SVGEGT. Trimming took 0 bases from V and 0 from J, leaving 3 bases between them. The length of the CDR3 is 13 residues. CDR3 region: CASSYSASYEQYF. The CDR3 coding sequence is TGTGCCAGCAGTTACTCGGCCTCCTACGAGCAGTACTTC.

The rearrangement uses TRBV3-1 (or the pseudogene TRBV3-2) and TRBJ2-3; the D is unclear. Germline values: CDR1 LGHDT, CDR2 YNNKEL (reference sequence). This CDR3 has 12 amino acids. The V end lost 4 bases, the J end lost 4 bases, and 6 bases lay between the germline ends. CDR3 bases: TGTGCCAGCAGCCCAGCAGCAGATACGCAGTATTTT. Encoded protein: CASSPAADTQYF.

The chain couples TRBV6-5 to TRBJ1-5; TRBD1 matches at 10 bases. The trim removed 4 bases at V and 3 bases at J, leaving 3 bases unmatched. Germline CDR1 and CDR2: MNHEY and SVGAGI. The CDR3 runs to 15 residues. CDR3 bases: TGTGCCAGCAGTTCGACAGGGGGCTACAATCAGCCCCAGCATTTT. Amino acid sequence: CASSSTGGYNQPQHF.

The CDR3 spells CASSLPVSYEQYF. CDR3 sequence (DNA): TGTGCCAGCAGTTTACCCGTATCCTACGAGCAGTACTTC. J is TRBJ2-7 and V is TRBV28; no definite D call. This CDR3 is built from 13 residues. Looked up from germline, CDR1 is MDHEN and CDR2 is SYDVKM. The germline V and J ends were trimmed by 2 bases and 1 base, with 6 bases remaining between them. Using reference TRBV28 and TRBJ2-7 for the parts outside the CDR3, the full variable domain is DVKVTQSSRYLVKRTGEKVFLECVQDMDHENMFWYRQDPGLGLRLIYFSYDVKMKEKGDIPEGYSVSREKKERFSLILESASTNQTSMYLCASSLPVSYEQYFGPGTRLTVT.

The chain is built from TRBV11-1 and TRBJ2-7, with 7 bases fitting TRBD1. There are 14 residues in the CDR3. V gave up 9 bases and J gave up 5 bases; unmatched junction bases: 13. CDR1 and CDR2 (germline): SGHAT, FQDESV (reference sequence). CDR3 DNA sequence: TGTGCCAGAAGTGGACAGGCCGACCCCCACGAGCAGTACTTC. Its protein is CARSGQADPHEQYF.

The J gene is TRBJ2-6, the V gene TRBV12-3 or TRBV12-4; D uncertain. V gave up 7 bases and J gave up 2 bases, with 6 bases separating them. The CDR3 consists of 13 residues. CDR3 bases: TGTGCCAGCACCTATGCTGGGGCCAACGTCCTGACTTTC. It yields the protein CASTYAGANVLTF.

J is TRBJ2-6 and V is TRBV19; D is uncertain. Deletions cut 6 bases from V and 0 bases from J, with 12 bases between. CDR1 LNHDA and CDR2 SQIVND come from the germline V gene (reference sequence). The CDR3 spans 16 residues. CDR3 loop: CASSPGRSSGANVLTF. In DNA form, the CDR3 reads TGTGCCAGTAGCCCCGGGCGGAGCTCTGGGGCCAACGTCCTGACTTTC.

The V call is TRBV7-2, the J call TRBJ2-2; D not certain. The CDR3 has 13 amino acids. Per the germline V gene, CDR1 is SGHTA and CDR2 is FQGNSA. V was shortened by 3 bases and J by 5 bases, with 7 bases between the two germline ends. The DNA of the CDR3 is TGTGCCAGCAGCTTTATACAGACCGGGGAGCTGTTTTTT. Encoded protein: CASSFIQTGELFF.

The V gene is TRBV5-4, the J gene TRBJ2-3; 9 nucleotides agree with TRBD2. The trim removed 4 bases at V and 5 bases at J, leaving 11 bases unmatched. The CDR3 has 16 residues. Germline lookup yields CDR1 SGHNT and CDR2 YYREEE (reference sequence). The CDR3 spells CASSPAGGRAVDTQYF. The DNA of the CDR3 is TGTGCCAGCAGCCCCGCGGGGGGGCGCGCAGTAGATACGCAGTATTTT.

The chain links TRBV3-1 (or the pseudogene TRBV3-2) to TRBJ2-1; D is perhaps TRBD1 (5 bases). Trimming shortened V by 4 bases and J by 10 bases, and 8 bases separated the two germline ends. In germline, CDR1 is LGHDT, CDR2 YNNKEL (reference sequence). The CDR3 extends over 11 amino acids. The CDR3 region is CASSLQDEQFF. CDR3 coding DNA: TGTGCCAGCAGCCTACAGGACGAGCAGTTCTTC.

The V gene is TRBV29-1, the J gene TRBJ2-7; 12 nucleotides agree with TRBD1. CDR1 and CDR2 (germline): SQVTM, ANQGSEA. The V and J ends lost 6 bases and 3 bases, in that order; junction bases with no gene match: 3. This CDR3 comprises 13 residues. The CDR3 DNA sequence: TGCAGCGTGAGGGACAGGGGGCTCTACGAGCAGTACTTC. This encodes CSVRDRGLYEQYF.

The chain recombines TRBV7-2 with TRBJ1-1, with D hard to call. Looked up from germline, CDR1 is SGHTA and CDR2 is FQGNSA. Deletions cut 0 bases from V and 1 base from J, with 3 bases between. This CDR3 is 13 amino acids long. The CDR3 DNA is TGTGCCAGCAGCTTAGCCCCGAACACTGAAGCTTTCTTT. Protein: CASSLAPNTEAFF.

The chain combines TRBV5-6 with TRBJ1-6; D is ambiguous. There are 12 residues in the CDR3. Per germline, CDR1 SGHDT and CDR2 YYEEEE. The germline V and J ends were trimmed by 3 bases and 5 bases, with 3 bases remaining between them. The CDR3 loop reads CASSWDNSPLHF. The CDR3 DNA sequence: TGTGCCAGCAGCTGGGATAATTCACCCCTCCACTTT.

The chain links TRBV19 to TRBJ2-2, with D tentatively TRBD1 (5 bases). The CDR3 spans 12 residues. Trimming removed 5 bases from V and 7 bases from J, with 8 bases in between. Germline V gene lookup returns CDR1 LNHDA and CDR2 SQIVND (reference sequence). Written as DNA, the CDR3 is TGTGCCAGTAGTCAGGGCTTCGGGGAGCTGTTTTTT. The encoded protein is CASSQGFGELFF. The whole variable domain, remainder taken from reference TRBV19 and TRBJ2-2, is DGGITQSPKYLFRKEGQNVTLSCEQNLNHDAMYWYRQDPGQGLRLIYYSQIVNDFQKGDIAEGYSVSREKKESFPLTVTSAQKNPTAFYLCASSQGFGELFFGEGSRLTVL.

V and J are TRBV4-3 and TRBJ2-7, with D perhaps TRBD2 (5 bases). The CDR3 is 14 amino acids. V was shortened by 1 base and J by 3 bases, with 10 bases between the two germline ends. In germline, CDR1 is LGHNA, CDR2 YSLEER. CDR3 residues: CASSQALRGYEQYF. The CDR3 DNA sequence: TGCGCCAGCAGCCAAGCCCTCCGGGGCTACGAGCAGTACTTC.

To note about this clone: Other DNA sequences from this sample encode an identical CDR3 as well. The chain employs TRBV4-3 and TRBJ2-2, with TRBD1 as a possible D gene (5 bases). Germline V gene lookup returns CDR1 LGHNA and CDR2 YSLEER. V lost 1 base to trimming and J lost 1 base, with 19 bases between them. The CDR3 sequence is 19 residues long. CDR3 region: CASSQARSSGALNTGELFF. DNA for the CDR3: TGCGCCAGCAGCCAAGCCCGAAGTAGTGGGGCCCTGAACACCGGGGAGCTGTTTTTT.

The V gene is TRBV5-1, the J gene TRBJ2-5; 7 bases are a match to TRBD2. The V gene's germline CDR1 is SGHRS and CDR2 YFSETQ. The CDR3 loop spans 14 amino acids. Trimming took 5 bases from V and 2 from J; bases not matched to a gene: 6. DNA of the CDR3: TGCGCCAGCAGTTCGGGGAGGGGTCAAGAGACCCAGTACTTC. Translation gives CASSSGRGQETQYF.

V is TRBV9 and J is TRBJ1-6; weak D call: TRBD1 (6 bases). The germline V gene has CDR1 SGDLS and CDR2 YYNGEE. This CDR3 is 15 amino acids long. Trimming left V 0 bases short and J 5 bases short, with 9 bases between. CDR3 nucleotide sequence: TGTGCCAGCAGCGTAGCTGGGGGCGATAATTCACCCCTCCACTTT. This encodes CASSVAGGDNSPLHF.